This TCR beta chain was recovered during a study of CD8 T cells in ankylosing spondylitis. Findings of the study overall: Significant enrichment of disease-linked clones was reportedly seen in matched ankylosing spondylitis synovial fluid. Clones that were linked to disease were CD8+ and were relatively rare in peripheral blood. Earlier work had already found some motif variants in reactive arthritis synovial fluid and blood. Ankylosing spondylitis blood appeared to carry a characteristic TCR beta motif of several highly homologous variants.

The length of the CDR3 is 13 residues. J gave up 7 bases and V 4 bases, and 2 bases lay outside the gene matches. Germline V gene sequence: CDR1 MNHEY, CDR2 SMNVEV (reference sequence). This clonotype was counted a few times. What it binds is unknown. Library preparation for TCR beta used quantitative 5'-RACE with molecular barcodes. One entry per CDR3 protein results from TCRdb running MiXCR on the 5' RACE reads. Of about 220,000 distinct CDR3 sequences detected, approximately 20% appear once; the ten largest clones hold roughly 46%. This chain links TRBV27 with TRBJ2-7, with TRBD1 matching over 12 bases. The sequenced material came from blood, either unsorted or a sorted T cell fraction (not recorded which). The TCR comes from a male donor with ankylosing spondylitis. The CDR3, as DNA: TGTGCCAGCAGTTGGGACAGGGGGCGAGAGCAGTACTTC. Translated: CASSWDRGREQYF.